This T cell receptor beta chain was sequenced during a study of blood T cell repertoires in COVID-19. Study in general: PBMCs, B-cell-depleted T cells, or T cells were the source of the cDNA or gDNA that made up the material.

The V gene end was trimmed by 5 bases and the J gene end by 4 bases; junction bases not matched to a gene: 9. This CDR3 is 15 amino acids long. In germline, CDR1 is SGHNT, CDR2 YYREEE (reference sequence). This clone was observed once. Authors' processing steps: Nucleated cell counts were estimated from reference gene primer amplification. Only in-frame clones appear in the TCRdb table, and some are missing; sequencing was by immunoSEQ multiplex PCR. V and J calls and clone size are given by that table; D and trimming were obtained from the DNA. The data show about 140,000 clones, approximately 90% seen once.

V usage is TRBV5-4 and J usage is TRBJ1-1; TRBD1 matches at 9 bases. The specimen was peripheral blood. The origin of this receptor is a human donor in a cohort sampled during active COVID-19. The CDR3 here is CASRPDRGFATEAFF. Here the CDR3 DNA reads TGTGCCAGCAGGCCGGACAGGGGTTTTGCCACTGAAGCTTTCTTT.